The sequence of this T cell receptor (beta chain) was determined in a study of CD8 T cells in Susac syndrome. Reverse transcription of about 0.5 to 1 ug RNA used random hexamers. It was immunoSEQ multiplex PCR that amplified TCR beta CDR3 across 54 Vbeta and 13 Jbeta. One entry per CDR3 protein results from TCRdb running MiXCR on the immunoSEQ multiplex PCR reads. The table records some 260,000 distinct CDR3 sequences, 85% of them present only once. CDR1 and CDR2 (germline): MDHEN, SYDVKM. The V and J ends lost 9 bases and 4 bases respectively, with 10 bases between them. The CDR3 is made up of 12 amino acids. In blood CD8+ and CD4+ T cells, TCR beta underwent sequencing. The TEMRA cells underwent FACS enrichment, while the CD8+ and CD4+ T cells underwent negative isolation.

The V call is TRBV28, the J call TRBJ1-5; D is perhaps TRBD1 (6 bases). The sequence was obtained from a human donor with multiple sclerosis. The sample comprised CD8+ T cells from PBMCs. This chain's CDR3 is CASTRGNQPQHF. CDR3 nucleotides: TGTGCCAGTACAAGGGGGAATCAGCCCCAGCATTTT. The entire variable domain, with the rest obtained from reference TRBV28 and TRBJ1-5, is as follows: DVKVTQSSRYLVKRTGEKVFLECVQDMDHENMFWYRQDPGLGLRLIYFSYDVKMKEKGDIPEGYSVSREKKERFSLILESASTNQTSMYLCASTRGNQPQHFGDGTRLSIL.